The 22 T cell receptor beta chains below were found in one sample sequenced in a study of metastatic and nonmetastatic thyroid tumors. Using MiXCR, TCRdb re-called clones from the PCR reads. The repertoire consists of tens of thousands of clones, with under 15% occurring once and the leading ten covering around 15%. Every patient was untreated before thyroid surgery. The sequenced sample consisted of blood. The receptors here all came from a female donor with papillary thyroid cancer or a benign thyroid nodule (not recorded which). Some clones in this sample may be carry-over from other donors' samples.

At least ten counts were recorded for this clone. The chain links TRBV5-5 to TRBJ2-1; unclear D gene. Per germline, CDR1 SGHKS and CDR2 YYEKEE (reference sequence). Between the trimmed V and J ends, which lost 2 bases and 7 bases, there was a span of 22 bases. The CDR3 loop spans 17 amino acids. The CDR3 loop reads CASSFASRPSPLNEQFF. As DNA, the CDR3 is TGTGCCAGCAGCTTCGCCTCGAGGCCCAGTCCCTTGAATGAGCAGTTCTTC.

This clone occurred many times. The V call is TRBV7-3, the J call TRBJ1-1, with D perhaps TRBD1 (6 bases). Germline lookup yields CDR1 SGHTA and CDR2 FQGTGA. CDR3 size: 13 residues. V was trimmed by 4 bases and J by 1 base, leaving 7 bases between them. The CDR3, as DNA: TGTGCCAGCAGCTCACAGGGGAACACTGAAGCTTTCTTT. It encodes CASSSQGNTEAFF.

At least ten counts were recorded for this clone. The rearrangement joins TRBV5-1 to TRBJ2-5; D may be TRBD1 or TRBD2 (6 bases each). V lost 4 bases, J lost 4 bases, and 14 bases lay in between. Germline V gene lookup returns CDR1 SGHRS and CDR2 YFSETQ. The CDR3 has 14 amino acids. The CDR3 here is CASSPTGAPETQYF. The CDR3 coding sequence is TGCGCCAGCAGCCCCACGGGGGCTCCAGAGACCCAGTACTTC.

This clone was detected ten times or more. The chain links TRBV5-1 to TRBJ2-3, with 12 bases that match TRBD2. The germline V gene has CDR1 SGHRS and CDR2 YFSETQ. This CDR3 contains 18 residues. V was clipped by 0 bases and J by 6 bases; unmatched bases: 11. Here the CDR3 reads CASSLAWLAGGLTDTQYF. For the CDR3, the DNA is TGCGCCAGCAGCTTGGCCTGGCTAGCGGGAGGGCTCACGGATACGCAGTATTTT.

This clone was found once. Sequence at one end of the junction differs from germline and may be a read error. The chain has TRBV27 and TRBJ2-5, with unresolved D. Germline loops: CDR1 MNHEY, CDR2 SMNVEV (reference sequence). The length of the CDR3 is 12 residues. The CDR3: CASNLDQETQYF. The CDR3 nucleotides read TGTGCCAGCAATTTAGACCAAGAGACCCAGTACTTC.

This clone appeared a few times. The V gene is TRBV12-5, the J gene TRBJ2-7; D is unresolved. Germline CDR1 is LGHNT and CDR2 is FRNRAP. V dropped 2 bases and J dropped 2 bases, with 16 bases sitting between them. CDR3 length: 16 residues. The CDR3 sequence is CASGLLDRLATYEQYF. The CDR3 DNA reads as TGTGCTAGTGGTTTGCTAGACCGACTCGCGACCTACGAGCAGTACTTC.

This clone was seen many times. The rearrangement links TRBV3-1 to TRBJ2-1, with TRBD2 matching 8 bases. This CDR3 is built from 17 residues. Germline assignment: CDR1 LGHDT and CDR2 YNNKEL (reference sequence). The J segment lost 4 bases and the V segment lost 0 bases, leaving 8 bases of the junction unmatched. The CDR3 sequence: CASSQDWSGSSYNEQFF. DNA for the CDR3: TGTGCCAGCAGCCAAGATTGGAGCGGGAGTTCTTACAATGAGCAGTTCTTC.

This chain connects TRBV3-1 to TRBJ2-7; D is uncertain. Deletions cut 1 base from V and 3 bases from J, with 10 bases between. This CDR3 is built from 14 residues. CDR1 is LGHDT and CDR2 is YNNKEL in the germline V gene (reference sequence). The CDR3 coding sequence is TGTGCCAGCAGCCAAGGCGGTTCGGGCTACGAGCAGTACTTC. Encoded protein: CASSQGGSGYEQYF.

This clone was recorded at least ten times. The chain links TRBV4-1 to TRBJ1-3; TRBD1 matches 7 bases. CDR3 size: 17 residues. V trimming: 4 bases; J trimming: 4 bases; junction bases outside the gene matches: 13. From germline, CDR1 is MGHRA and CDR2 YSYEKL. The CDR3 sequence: CASSPPRNRGQGNTIYF. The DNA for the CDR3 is TGCGCCAGCAGCCCGCCCCGCAACAGGGGCCAAGGAAACACCATATATTTT.

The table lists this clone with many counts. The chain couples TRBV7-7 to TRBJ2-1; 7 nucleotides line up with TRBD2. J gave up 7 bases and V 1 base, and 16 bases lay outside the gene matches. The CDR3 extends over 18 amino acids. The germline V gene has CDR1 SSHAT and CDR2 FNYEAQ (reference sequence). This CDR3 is CASSLDGREAGRWNEQFF. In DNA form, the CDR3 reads TGTGCCAGCAGCTTAGACGGACGGGAGGCCGGGAGGTGGAATGAGCAGTTCTTC.

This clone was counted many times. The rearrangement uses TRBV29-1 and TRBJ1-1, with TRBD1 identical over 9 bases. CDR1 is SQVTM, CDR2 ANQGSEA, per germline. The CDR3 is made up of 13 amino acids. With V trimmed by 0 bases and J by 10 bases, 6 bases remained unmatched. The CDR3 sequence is CSVEENRGQAAFF. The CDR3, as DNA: TGCAGCGTTGAAGAAAACAGGGGGCAAGCAGCTTTCTTT.

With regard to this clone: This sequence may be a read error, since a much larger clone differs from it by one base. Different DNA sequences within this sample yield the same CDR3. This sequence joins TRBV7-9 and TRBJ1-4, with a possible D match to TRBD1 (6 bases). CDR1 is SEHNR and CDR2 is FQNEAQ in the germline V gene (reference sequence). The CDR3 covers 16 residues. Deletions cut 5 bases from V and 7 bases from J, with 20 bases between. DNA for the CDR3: TGTGCCAGCAGCACCAGACACAGGGACAAAGGTGAAAAACTGTTTTTT. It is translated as CASSTRHRDKGEKLFF. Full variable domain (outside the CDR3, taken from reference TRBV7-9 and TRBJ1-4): DTGVSQNPRHKITKRGQNVTFRCDPISEHNRLYWYRQTLGQGPEFLTYFQNEAQLEKSRLLSDRFSAERPKGSFSTLEIQRTEQGDSAMYLCASSTRHRDKGEKLFFGSGTQLSVL.

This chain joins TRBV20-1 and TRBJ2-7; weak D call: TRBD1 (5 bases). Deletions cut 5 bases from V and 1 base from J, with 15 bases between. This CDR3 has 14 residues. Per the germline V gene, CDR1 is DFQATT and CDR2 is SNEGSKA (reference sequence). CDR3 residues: CSALRAAASYEQYF. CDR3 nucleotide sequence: TGCAGTGCTCTCAGGGCGGCCGCTTCCTACGAGCAGTACTTC.

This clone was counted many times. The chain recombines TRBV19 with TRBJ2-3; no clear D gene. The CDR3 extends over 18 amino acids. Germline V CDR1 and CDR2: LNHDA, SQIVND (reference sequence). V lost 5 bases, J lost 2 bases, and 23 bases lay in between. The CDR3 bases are TGTGCCAGTAGTTCCTTGCACTCTACAAGAACCCTCACAGATACGCAGTATTTT. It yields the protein CASSSLHSTRTLTDTQYF.

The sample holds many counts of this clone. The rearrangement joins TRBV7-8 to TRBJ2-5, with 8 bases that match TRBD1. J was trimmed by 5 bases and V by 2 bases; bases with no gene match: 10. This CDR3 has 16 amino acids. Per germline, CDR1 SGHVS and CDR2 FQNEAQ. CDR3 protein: CASSLLGQGIRETQYF. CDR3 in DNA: TGTGCCAGCAGCTTACTCGGACAGGGTATTCGGGAGACCCAGTACTTC.

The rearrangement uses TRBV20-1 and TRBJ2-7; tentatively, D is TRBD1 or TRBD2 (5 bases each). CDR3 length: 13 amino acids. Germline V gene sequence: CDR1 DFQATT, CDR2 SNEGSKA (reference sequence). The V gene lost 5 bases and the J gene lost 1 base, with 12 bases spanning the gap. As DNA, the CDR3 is TGCAGTGCTTACTCGGGGCTTTCCTACGAGCAGTACTTC. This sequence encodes CSAYSGLSYEQYF.

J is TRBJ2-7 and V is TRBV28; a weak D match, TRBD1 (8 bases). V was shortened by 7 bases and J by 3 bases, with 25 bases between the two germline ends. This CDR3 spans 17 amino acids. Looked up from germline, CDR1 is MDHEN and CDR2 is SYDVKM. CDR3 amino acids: CASITLAGTGGDYEQYF. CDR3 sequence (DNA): TGTGCCAGCATCACACTCGCCGGAACAGGGGGGGACTACGAGCAGTACTTC.

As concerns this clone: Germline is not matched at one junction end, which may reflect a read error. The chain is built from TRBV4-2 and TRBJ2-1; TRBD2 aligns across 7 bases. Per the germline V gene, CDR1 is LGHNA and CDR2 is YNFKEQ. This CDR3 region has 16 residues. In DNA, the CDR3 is TGTGCTAGCAGCCAAGAGGGCGGGAGCTCCTACAATGACCATTTCTTC. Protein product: CASSQEGGSSYNDHFF.

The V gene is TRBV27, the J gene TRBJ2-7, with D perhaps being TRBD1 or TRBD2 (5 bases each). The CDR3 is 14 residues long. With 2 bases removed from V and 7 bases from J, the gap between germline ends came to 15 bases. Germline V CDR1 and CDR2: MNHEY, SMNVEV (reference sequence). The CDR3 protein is CASSLGVGTGEQYF. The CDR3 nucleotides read TGTGCCAGCAGTTTAGGGGTGGGGACGGGGGAGCAGTACTTC.

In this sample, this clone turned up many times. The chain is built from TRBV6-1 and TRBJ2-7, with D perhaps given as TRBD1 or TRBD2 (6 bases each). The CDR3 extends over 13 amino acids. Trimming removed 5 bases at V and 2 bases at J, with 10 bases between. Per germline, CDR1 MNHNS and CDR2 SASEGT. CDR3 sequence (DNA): TGTGCCAGCAGTTCTGGGGGGCCCTACGAGCAGTACTTC. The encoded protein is CASSSGGPYEQYF.

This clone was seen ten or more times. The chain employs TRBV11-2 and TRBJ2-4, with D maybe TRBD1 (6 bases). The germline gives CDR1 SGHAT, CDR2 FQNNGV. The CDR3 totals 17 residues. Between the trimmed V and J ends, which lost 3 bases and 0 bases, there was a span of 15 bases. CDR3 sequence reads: CASSFTTGLEAKNIQYF. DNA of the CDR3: TGTGCCAGCAGCTTCACTACAGGGTTAGAAGCCAAAAACATTCAGTACTTC. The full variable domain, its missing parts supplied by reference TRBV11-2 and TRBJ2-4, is EAGVAQSPRYKIIEKRQSVAFWCNPISGHATLYWYQQILGQGPKLLIQFQNNGVVDDSQLPKDRFSAERLKGVDSTLKIQPAKLEDSAVYLCASSFTTGLEAKNIQYFGAGTRLSVL.

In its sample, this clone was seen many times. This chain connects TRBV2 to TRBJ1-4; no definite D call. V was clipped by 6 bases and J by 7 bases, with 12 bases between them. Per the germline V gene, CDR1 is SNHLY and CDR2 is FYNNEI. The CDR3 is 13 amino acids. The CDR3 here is CASRAGIGEKLFF. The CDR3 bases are TGTGCCAGCAGGGCCGGTATAGGTGAAAAACTGTTTTTT.